This TCR beta chain stems from a study of shared clonotypes between healthy human individuals. Points from the study as a whole: Clonotypes shared by all four donors outscored non-shared clonotypes in generation probability.

Germline CDR1 MDHEN, CDR2 SYDVKM. The CDR3 covers 13 residues. Trimming removed 5 bases at V and 0 bases at J, with 7 bases between. Clones were sequenced by immunoSEQ multiplex PCR, and TCRdb holds only the in-frame ones, with some missing. The sample has under 750,000 clones; over 60% are singletons. A split of CD4+ cells into CD45RA+ naive and CD45RA-negative memory subsets was performed. As to this clone: Its specificity is not known. Other DNA sequences of this sample code for an identical CDR3.

The sequenced sample consisted of memory CD4+ T cells sorted from blood. Subset defined: CD45RA-negative fraction. The TCR originated in a woman between 25 and 40 years old in good health. The chain recombines TRBV28 with TRBJ1-2; D possibly corresponds to TRBD1 (5 bases). The CDR3 spells CASSGTANYGYTF. The CDR3 DNA reads TGTGCCAGCAGTGGGACGGCTAACTATGGCTACACCTTC.